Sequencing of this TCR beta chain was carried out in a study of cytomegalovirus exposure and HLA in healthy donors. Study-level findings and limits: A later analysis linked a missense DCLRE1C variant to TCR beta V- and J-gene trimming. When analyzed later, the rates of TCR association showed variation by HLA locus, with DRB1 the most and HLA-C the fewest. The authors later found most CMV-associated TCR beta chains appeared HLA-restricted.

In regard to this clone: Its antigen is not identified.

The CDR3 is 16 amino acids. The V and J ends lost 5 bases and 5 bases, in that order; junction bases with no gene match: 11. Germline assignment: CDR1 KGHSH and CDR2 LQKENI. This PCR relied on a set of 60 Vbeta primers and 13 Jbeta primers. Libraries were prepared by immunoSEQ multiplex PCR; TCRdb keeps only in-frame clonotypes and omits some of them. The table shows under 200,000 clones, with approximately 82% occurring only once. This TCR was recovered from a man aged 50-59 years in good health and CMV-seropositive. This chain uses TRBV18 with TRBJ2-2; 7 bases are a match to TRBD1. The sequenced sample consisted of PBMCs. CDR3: CASSGTAQLKTGELFF. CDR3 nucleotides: TGTGCCAGCTCAGGGACAGCCCAGTTAAAGACCGGGGAGCTGTTTTTT.